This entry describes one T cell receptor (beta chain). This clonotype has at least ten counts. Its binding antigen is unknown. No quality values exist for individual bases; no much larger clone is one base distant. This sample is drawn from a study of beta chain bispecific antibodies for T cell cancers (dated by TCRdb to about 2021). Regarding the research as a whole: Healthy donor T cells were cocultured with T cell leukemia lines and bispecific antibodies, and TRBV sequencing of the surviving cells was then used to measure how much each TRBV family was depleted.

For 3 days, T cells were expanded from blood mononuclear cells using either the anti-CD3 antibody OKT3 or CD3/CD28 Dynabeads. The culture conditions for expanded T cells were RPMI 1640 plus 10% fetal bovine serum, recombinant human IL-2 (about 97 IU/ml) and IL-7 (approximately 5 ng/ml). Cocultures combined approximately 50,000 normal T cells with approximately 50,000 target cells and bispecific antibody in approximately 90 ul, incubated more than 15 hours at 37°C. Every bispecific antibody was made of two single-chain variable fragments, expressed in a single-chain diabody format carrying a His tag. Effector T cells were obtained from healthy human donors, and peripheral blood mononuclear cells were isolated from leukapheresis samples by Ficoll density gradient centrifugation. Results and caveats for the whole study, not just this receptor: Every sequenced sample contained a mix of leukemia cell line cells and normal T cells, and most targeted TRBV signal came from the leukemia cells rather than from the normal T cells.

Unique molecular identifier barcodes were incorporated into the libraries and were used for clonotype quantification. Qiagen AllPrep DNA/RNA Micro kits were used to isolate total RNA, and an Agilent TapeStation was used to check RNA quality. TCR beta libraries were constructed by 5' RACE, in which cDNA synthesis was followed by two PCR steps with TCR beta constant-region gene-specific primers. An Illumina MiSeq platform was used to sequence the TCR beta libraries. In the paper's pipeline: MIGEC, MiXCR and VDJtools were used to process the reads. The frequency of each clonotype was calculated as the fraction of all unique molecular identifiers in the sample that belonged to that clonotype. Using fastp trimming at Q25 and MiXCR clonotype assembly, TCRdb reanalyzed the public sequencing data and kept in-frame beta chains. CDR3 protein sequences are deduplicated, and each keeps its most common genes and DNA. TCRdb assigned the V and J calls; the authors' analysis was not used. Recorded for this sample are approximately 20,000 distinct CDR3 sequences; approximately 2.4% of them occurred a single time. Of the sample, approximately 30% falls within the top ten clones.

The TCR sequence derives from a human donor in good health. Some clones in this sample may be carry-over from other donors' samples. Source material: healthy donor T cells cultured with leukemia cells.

The nucleotide sequence reads TGTGCCAGCAGACCGACAGGTACGAACACTGAAGCTTTCTTT. It is translated as CASRPTGTNTEAFF. This sequence uses TRBV27 and TRBJ1-1; TRBD1 could be the D gene, as 6 bases match. The V and J ends are trimmed by 6 bases and 1 base, leaving 12 bases between them. The germline V gene encodes CDR1 MNHEY and CDR2 SMNVEV (reference sequence). Spanning cysteine to phenylalanine, the CDR3 consists of 14 amino acids. Just CDR3 DNA is preserved here, 42 bases in frame from base 1.